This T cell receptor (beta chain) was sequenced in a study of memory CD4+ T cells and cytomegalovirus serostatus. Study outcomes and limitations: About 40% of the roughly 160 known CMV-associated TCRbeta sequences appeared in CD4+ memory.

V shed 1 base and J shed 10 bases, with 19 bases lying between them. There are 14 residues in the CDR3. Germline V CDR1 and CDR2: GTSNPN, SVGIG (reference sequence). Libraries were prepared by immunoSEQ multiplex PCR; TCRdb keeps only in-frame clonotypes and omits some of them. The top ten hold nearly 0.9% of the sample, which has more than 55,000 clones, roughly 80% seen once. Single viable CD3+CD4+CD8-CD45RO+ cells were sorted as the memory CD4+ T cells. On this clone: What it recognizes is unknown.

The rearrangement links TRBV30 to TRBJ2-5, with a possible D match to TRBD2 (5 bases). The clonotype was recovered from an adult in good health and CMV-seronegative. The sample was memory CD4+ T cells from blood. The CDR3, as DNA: TGTGCCTGGAGTGGAGCGGCCGGCCCCGGAGTCCAGTACTTC. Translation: CAWSGAAGPGVQYF.